This is a list of T cell receptor beta chains from one sample in a study of T cell changes during pregnancy in multiple sclerosis. TCRdb's copy holds only in-frame clones and misses some; the assay was immunoSEQ multiplex PCR. The table lists about 44,000 clones, roughly 92% of them singletons, with roughly 0.55% in the top ten. The sample consisted of CD4+ T cells from peripheral blood mononuclear cells, taken in the third trimester of pregnancy. The receptors originated from a female donor with multiple sclerosis, enrolled in a pregnancy study. Both conserved end residues are part of each CDR3. Fields, in order: J gene, V gene, CDR3 protein.

>TRBJ2-2|TRBV11-2
CASSFARGTGELFF
>TRBJ1-1|TRBV6-1
CASRQGTPEAFF
>TRBJ2-3|TRBV6-1
CASDRSADTQYF
>TRBJ2-3|TRBV10-3
CAIKGGGSTDTQYF
>TRBJ2-2|TRBV5-1
CASSPGLAGIFVTGELFF
>TRBJ1-1|TRBV5-1
CASSLRTGGTEAFF
>TRBJ2-3|TRBV7-9
CASTPRVGPADTQYF
>TRBJ2-3|TRBV11-3
CASSRTGLPDTQYF
>TRBJ1-5|TRBV12-5
CASGLVVLETGGNQPQHF
>TRBJ2-1|TRBV21-1
CASSPRTGYNEQFF
>TRBJ2-7|TRBV7-2
CASSTLAVYEQYF
>TRBJ2-3|TRBV7-2
CASSFPGLVTQYF
>TRBJ2-7|TRBV5-4
CASSAGTRLEQYF
>TRBJ1-2|TRBV15
CATSNDRGSVSYTF
>TRBJ1-5|TRBV4-2
CASSQGGDSNQPQHF
>TRBJ2-5|TRBV7-2
CASTRPGETQYF
>TRBJ2-2|TRBV30
CAWSGGRNRELFF
>TRBJ1-5|TRBV28
CASIPGTGNNQPQHF
>TRBJ1-1|TRBV30
CAWMRTEAFF
>TRBJ2-1|TRBV7-8
CASSPDREQFF
>TRBJ1-1|TRBV7-8
CASSLGTGLSEAFF
>TRBJ2-5|TRBV11-2
CASSPVAPQGGETQYF
>TRBJ2-3|TRBV19
CASGQGAGDTQYF
>TRBJ2-4|TRBV4-3
CASSPQRGGNTKNIQYF
>TRBJ1-1|TRBV18
CASSSLGDRANTEAFF
>TRBJ2-3|TRBV6-6
CASSYSTGGLDTQYF
>TRBJ2-7|TRBV7-9
CASSQRLGRNYEQYF
>TRBJ2-2|TRBV18
CASSLTGQGANTGELFF
>TRBJ2-1|TRBV7-2
CASSLELAGVGNEQFF
>TRBJ2-1|TRBV28
CASRAGAGYNEQFF
>TRBJ2-7|TRBV7-8
CASSLQGVPTYEQYF
>TRBJ2-1|TRBV5-5
CASSLLASINNEQFF
>TRBJ1-1|TRBV4-2
CASSQDSLWGQAPRGAEAFF
>TRBJ1-1|TRBV18
CASSRTGTANTEAFF
>TRBJ2-1|TRBV7-2
CATAGGRGNEQFF